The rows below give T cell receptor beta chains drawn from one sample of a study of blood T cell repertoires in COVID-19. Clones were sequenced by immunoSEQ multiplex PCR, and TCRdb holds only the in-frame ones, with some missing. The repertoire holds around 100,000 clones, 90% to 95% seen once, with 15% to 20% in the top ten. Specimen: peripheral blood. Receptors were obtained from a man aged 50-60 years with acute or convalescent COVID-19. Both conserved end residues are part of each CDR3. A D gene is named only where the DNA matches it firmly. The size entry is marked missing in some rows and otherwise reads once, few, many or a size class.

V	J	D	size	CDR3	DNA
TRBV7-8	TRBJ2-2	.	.	CASSVYQMDYSGELFF	TGTGCCAGCAGCGTTTACCAGATGGATTACAGCGGGGAGCTGTTTTTT
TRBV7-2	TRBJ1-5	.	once	CASSHPRGLSNQPQHF	TGTGCCAGCAGCCACCCCCGTGGTCTAAGCAATCAGCCCCAGCATTTT
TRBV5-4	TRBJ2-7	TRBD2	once	CASSVRGRGALEQYF	TGTGCCAGCAGCGTACGGGGGCGGGGGGCCCTCGAGCAGTACTTC
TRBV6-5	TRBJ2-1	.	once	CASCREGGTYNEQFF	TGTGCCAGCTGCCGCGAGGGGGGGACCTACAATGAGCAGTTCTTC
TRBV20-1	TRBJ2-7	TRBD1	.	CSAVTGVEQYF	TGCAGTGCCGTCACAGGGGTCGAGCAGTACTTC
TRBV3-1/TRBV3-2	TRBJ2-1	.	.	CASSQDSVSYNEQFF	TGTGCCAGCAGCCAAGACAGTGTTTCCTACAATGAGCAGTTCTTC
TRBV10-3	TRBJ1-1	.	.	CAISPGGGGNTEAFF	TGTGCCATCAGCCCGGGGGGCGGAGGGAACACTGAAGCTTTCTTT
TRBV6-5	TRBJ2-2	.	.	CASRSGGTGELFF	TGTGCCAGCAGATCTGGAGGGACCGGGGAGCTGTTTTTT
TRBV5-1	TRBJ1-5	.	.	CASSLDSNSNQPQHF	TGCGCCAGCAGCTTGGACTCGAATAGCAATCAGCCCCAGCATTTT
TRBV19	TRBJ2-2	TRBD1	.	CASSTGTGFPGELFF	TGTGCCAGTAGCACCGGGACAGGGTTCCCCGGGGAGCTGTTTTTT
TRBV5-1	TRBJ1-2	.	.	CASSVAGEGYTF	TGCGCCAGCAGCGTGGCAGGCGAAGGCTACACCTTC
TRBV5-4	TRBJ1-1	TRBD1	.	CASSPPSRGLNTEAFF	TGTGCCAGCAGCCCCCCGTCGAGGGGGCTCAACACTGAAGCTTTCTTT
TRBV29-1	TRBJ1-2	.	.	CSVVAPGDYGYTF	TGCAGCGTTGTCGCCCCCGGGGACTATGGCTACACCTTC
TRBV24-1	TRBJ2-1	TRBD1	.	CATSGGQGTNNEQFF	TGTGCCACCAGTGGGGGACAGGGAACTAACAATGAGCAGTTCTTC
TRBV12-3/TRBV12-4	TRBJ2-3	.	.	CASSLSADTQYF	TGTGCCAGCAGTTTGAGTGCCGATACGCAGTATTTT
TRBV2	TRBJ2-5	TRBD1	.	CASTTGAFQETQYF	TGTGCCAGCACAACAGGGGCGTTCCAAGAGACCCAGTACTTC
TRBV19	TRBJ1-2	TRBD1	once	CASTLTGEKYGYTF	TGTGCCAGTACGTTAACAGGGGAAAAATATGGCTACACCTTC
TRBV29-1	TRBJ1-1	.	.	CSVEDLAAEAFF	TGCAGCGTTGAAGATCTGGCGGCAGAAGCTTTCTTT
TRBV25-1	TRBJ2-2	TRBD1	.	CASIGTGRNTGELFF	TGTGCCAGCATAGGGACAGGGCGAAACACCGGGGAGCTGTTTTTT
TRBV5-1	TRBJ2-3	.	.	CASSLMRDADTQYF	TGCGCCAGCAGCTTGATGAGGGATGCAGATACGCAGTATTTT
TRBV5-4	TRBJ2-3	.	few	CASANRRLGSTDTQYF	TGTGCCAGCGCGAATCGGAGACTGGGTAGCACAGATACGCAGTATTTT
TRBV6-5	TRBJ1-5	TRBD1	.	CASGDRGGNQPQHF	TGTGCCAGCGGAGACAGGGGGGGCAATCAGCCCCAGCATTTT
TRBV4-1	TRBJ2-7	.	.	CASSQVRDPYYEQYF	TGCGCCAGCAGCCAAGTACGGGATCCTTACTACGAGCAGTACTTC
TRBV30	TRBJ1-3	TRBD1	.	CAWSFRGQGARSTIYF	TGTGCCTGGAGTTTCCGTGGACAGGGGGCGCGTAGCACCATATATTTT
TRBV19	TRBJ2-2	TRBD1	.	CASCGTANTGELFF	TGTGCCAGTTGTGGGACAGCGAACACCGGGGAGCTGTTTTTT
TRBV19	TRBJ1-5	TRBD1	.	CASRQPGQKNQPQHF	TGTGCCAGTAGGCAACCGGGACAGAAGAATCAGCCCCAGCATTTT
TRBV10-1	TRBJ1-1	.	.	CASSVAGNTEAFF	TGCGCCAGCAGTGTTGCGGGGAACACTGAAGCTTTCTTT
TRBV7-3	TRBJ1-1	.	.	CASSYHLNTEAFF	TGTGCCAGCAGCTACCACTTGAACACTGAAGCTTTCTTT
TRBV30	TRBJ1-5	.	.	CAWSAQYNQPQHF	TGTGCCTGGAGTGCCCAGTACAATCAGCCCCAGCATTTT
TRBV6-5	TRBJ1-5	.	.	CASNLAGMSNQPQHF	TGTGCCAGCAACCTTGCAGGGATGAGCAATCAGCCCCAGCATTTT
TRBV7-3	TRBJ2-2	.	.	CASSLNPPRGGTGELFF	TGTGCCAGCAGCTTAAATCCCCCCCGCGGTGGCACCGGGGAGCTGTTTTTT
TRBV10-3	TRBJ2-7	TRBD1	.	CAIRNRGGEQYF	TGTGCCATCAGAAACAGGGGTGGTGAGCAGTACTTC
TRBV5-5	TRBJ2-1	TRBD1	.	CASSLGGGPDNEQFF	TGTGCCAGCAGCTTGGGAGGGGGCCCTGACAATGAGCAGTTCTTC
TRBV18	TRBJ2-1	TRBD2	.	CASSPRLAGSYNEQFF	TGTGCCAGCTCACCTAGACTAGCTGGCTCCTACAATGAGCAGTTCTTC
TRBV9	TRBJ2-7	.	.	CASSAISGATYEQYF	TGTGCCAGCAGCGCTATCTCAGGGGCCACCTACGAGCAGTACTTC
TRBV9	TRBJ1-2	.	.	CASSVAVAGGYTF	TGTGCCAGCAGCGTTGCGGTCGCAGGGGGCTACACCTTC
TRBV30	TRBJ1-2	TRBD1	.	CAWFSHRGLGYTF	TGTGCCTGGTTCTCCCACAGGGGGCTTGGCTACACCTTC
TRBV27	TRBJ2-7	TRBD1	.	CASGTAFSYEQYF	TGTGCCAGCGGGACAGCATTCTCCTACGAGCAGTACTTC
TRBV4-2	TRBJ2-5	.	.	CASSQDWQGQQETQYF	TGTGCCAGCAGCCAAGATTGGCAGGGCCAACAAGAGACCCAGTACTTC
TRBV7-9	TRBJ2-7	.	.	CASSSQGYEQYF	TGTGCCAGCAGCTCCCAGGGTTACGAGCAGTACTTC
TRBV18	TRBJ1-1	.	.	CASSPDPVGGTEAFF	TGTGCCAGCTCACCGGATCCCGTTGGGGGGACTGAAGCTTTCTTT